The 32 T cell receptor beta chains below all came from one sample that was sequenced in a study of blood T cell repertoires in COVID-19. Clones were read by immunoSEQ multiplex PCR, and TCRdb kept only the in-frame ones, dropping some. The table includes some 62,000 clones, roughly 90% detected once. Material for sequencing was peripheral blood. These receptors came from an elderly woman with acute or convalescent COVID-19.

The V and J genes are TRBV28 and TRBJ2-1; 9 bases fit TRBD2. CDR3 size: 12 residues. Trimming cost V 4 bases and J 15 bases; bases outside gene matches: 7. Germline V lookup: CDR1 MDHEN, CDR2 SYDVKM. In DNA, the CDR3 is TGTGCCAGCAGTTATCGTGATAGCGGGAGGTTCTTC. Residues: CASSYRDSGRFF.

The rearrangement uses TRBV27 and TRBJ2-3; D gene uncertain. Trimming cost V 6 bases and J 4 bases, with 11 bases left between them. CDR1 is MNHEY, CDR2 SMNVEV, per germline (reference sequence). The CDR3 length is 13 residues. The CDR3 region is CASSLTYADTQYF. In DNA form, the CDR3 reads TGTGCCAGCAGCCTGACTTATGCAGATACGCAGTATTTT.

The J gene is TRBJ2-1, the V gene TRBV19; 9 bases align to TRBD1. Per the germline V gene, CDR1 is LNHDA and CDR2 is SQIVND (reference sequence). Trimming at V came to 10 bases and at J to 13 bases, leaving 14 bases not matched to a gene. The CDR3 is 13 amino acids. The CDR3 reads CATRGGQGRNQFF. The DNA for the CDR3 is TGTGCCACCAGGGGGGGACAGGGTCGGAACCAGTTCTTC.

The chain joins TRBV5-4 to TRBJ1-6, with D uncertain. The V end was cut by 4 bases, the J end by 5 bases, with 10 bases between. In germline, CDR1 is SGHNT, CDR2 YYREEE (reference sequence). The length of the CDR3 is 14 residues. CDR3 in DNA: TGTGCCAGCAGCCCGTTAGTCGATAATTCACCCCTCCACTTT. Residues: CASSPLVDNSPLHF.

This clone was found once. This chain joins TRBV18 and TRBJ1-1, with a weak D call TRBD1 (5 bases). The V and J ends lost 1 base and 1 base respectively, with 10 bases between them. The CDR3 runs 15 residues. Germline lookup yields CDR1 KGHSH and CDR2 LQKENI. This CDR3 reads CASSPRGVSNTEAFF. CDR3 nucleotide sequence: TGTGCCAGCTCACCACGGGGGGTTTCGAACACTGAAGCTTTCTTT.

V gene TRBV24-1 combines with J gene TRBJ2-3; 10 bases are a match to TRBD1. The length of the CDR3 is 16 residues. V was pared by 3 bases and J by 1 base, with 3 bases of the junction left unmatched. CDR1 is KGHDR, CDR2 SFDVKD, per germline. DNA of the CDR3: TGTGCCACCAGTGATACCGGGACAGGGGGCACAGATACGCAGTATTTT. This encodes CATSDTGTGGTDTQYF.

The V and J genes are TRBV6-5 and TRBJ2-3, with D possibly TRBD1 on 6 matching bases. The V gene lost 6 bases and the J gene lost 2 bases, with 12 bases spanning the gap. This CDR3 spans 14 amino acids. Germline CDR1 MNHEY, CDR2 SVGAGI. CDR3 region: CASSNGQNTDTQYF. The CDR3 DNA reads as TGTGCCAGCAGCAACGGACAGAACACAGATACGCAGTATTTT.

The CDR3 reads CASSPSGSRGSNTEAFF. The CDR3 DNA reads as TGTGCCAGCTCACCAAGCGGCTCAAGGGGGTCGAACACTGAAGCTTTCTTT. The V and J genes are TRBV18 and TRBJ1-1; possibly TRBD1 for D (6 bases). Germline CDR1 KGHSH, CDR2 LQKENI. The CDR3 has 17 amino acids. V lost 2 bases, J lost 1 base, and 17 bases lay in between.

CDR3 nucleotide sequence: TGTGCCAGCAGCTCCGGGACAGGGGTTGACTATAATTCACCCCTCCACTTT. It yields the protein CASSSGTGVDYNSPLHF. This chain uses TRBV6-2 or TRBV6-3 with TRBJ1-6; 10 bases are shared with TRBD1. The CDR3 is 17 residues long. J gave up 3 bases and V 6 bases, and 8 bases lay outside the gene matches. In germline, CDR1 is MNHEY, CDR2 SVGEGT.

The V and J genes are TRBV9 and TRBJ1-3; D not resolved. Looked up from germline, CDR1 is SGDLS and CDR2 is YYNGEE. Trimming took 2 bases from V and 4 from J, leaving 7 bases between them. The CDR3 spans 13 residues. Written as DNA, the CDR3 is TGTGCCAGCAGCGTGAGGGAAGGAAACACCATATATTTT. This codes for CASSVREGNTIYF. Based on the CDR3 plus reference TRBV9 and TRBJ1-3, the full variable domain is DSGVTQTPKHLITATGQRVTLRCSPRSGDLSVYWYQQSLDQGLQFLIQYYNGEERAKGNILERFSAQQFPDLHSELNLSSLELGDSALYFCASSVREGNTIYFGEGSWLTVV.

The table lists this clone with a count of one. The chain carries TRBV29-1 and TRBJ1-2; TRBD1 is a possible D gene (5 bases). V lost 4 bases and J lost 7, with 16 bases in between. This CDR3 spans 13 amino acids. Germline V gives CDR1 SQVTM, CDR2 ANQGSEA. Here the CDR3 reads CSVVRSGGGGYTF. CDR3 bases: TGCAGCGTTGTCCGATCGGGGGGTGGTGGCTACACCTTC. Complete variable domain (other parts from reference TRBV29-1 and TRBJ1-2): SAVISQKPSRDICQRGTSLTIQCQVDSQVTMMFWYRQQPGQSLTLIATANQGSEATYESGFVIDKFPISRPNLTFSTLTVSNMSPEDSSIYLCSVVRSGGGGYTFGSGTRLTVV.

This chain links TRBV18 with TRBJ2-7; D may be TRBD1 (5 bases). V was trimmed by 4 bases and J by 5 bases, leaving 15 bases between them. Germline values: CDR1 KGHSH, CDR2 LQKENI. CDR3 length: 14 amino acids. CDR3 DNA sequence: TGTGCCAGCTCACAGGGATTAGGGGTCCACGAGCAGTACTTC. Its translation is CASSQGLGVHEQYF.

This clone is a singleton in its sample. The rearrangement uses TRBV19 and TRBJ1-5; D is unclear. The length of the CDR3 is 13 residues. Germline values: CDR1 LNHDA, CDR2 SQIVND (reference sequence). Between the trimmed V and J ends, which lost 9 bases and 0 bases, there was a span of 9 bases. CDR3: CASRYNSNQPQHF. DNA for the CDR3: TGTGCCAGCAGATACAATAGCAATCAGCCCCAGCATTTT.

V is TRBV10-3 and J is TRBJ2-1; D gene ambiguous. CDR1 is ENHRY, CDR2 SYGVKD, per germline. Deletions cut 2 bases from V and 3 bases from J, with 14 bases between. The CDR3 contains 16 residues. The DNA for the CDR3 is TGTGCCATCAGTGAGCAGGCAAGCCAATTCTACAATGAGCAGTTCTTC. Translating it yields CAISEQASQFYNEQFF.

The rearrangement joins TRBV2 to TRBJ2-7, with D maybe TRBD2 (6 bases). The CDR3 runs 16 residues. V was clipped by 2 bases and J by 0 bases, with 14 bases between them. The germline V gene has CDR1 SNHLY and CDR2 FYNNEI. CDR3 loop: CASSEPSGTGSYEQYF. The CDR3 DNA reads TGTGCCAGCAGTGAACCTTCCGGGACTGGCTCCTACGAGCAGTACTTC.

The CDR3 bases are TGTGCCAGCAACCTAGCGGGTCTCGAGCAGTACTTC. This gives the protein CASNLAGLEQYF. The chain links TRBV5-4 to TRBJ2-7; 8 bases match TRBD2. Germline CDR1 and CDR2: SGHNT and YYREEE (reference sequence). The CDR3 covers 12 residues. V dropped 6 bases and J dropped 6; count of bases not matched to a gene: 5.

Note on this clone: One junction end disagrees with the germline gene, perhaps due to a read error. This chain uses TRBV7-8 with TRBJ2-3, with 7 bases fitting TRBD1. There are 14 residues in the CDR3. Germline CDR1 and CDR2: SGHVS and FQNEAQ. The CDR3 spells CASSLADRVPPRVF. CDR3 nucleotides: TGTGCCAGCAGCTTAGCCGACAGGGTTCCCCCAAGGGTCTTT.

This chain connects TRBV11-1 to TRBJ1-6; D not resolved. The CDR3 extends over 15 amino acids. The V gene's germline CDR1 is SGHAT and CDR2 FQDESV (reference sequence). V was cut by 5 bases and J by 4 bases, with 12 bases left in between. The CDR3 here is CASSARNKYNSPLHF. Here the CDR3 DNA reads TGTGCCAGCAGCGCCAGGAACAAATATAATTCACCCCTCCACTTT.

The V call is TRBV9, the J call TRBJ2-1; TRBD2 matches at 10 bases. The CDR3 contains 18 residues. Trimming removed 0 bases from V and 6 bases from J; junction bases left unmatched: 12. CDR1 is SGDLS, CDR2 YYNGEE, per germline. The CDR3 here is CASSVDPSGGRPGNEQFF. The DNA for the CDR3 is TGTGCCAGCAGCGTAGACCCTAGCGGGGGCCGCCCGGGCAATGAGCAGTTCTTC.

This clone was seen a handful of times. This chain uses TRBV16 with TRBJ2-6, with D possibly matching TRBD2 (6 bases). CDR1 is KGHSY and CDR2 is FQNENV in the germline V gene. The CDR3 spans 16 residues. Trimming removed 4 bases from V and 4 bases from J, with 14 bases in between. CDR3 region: CASSPRGGAGANVLTF. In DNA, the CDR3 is TGTGCCAGCAGCCCGAGGGGCGGGGCCGGGGCCAACGTCCTGACTTTC. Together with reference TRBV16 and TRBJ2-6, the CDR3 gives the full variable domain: GEEVAQTPKHLVRGEGQKAKLYCAPIKGHSYVFWYQQVLKNEFKFLISFQNENVFDETGMPKERFSAKCLPNSPCSLEIQATKLEDSAVYFCASSPRGGAGANVLTFGAGSRLTVL.

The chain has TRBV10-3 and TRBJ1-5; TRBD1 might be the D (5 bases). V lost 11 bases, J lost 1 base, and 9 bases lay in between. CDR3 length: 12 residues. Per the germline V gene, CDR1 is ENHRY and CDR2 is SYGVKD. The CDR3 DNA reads TGTGCCGCCGGGGGAAGCAATCAGCCCCAGCATTTT. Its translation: CAAGGSNQPQHF.

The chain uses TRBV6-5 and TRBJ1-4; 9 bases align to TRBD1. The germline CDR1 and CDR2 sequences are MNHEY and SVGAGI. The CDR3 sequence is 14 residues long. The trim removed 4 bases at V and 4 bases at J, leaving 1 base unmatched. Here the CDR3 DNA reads TGTGCCAGCAGTTTGGACAGGGGTAATGAAAAACTGTTTTTT. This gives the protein CASSLDRGNEKLFF.

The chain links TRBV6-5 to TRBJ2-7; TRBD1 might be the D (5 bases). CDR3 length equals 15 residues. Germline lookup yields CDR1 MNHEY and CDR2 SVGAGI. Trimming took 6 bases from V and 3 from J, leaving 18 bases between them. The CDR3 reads CASRDRTLSLYEQYF. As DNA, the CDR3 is TGTGCCAGCAGGGACCGGACACTTTCCCTCTACGAGCAGTACTTC.

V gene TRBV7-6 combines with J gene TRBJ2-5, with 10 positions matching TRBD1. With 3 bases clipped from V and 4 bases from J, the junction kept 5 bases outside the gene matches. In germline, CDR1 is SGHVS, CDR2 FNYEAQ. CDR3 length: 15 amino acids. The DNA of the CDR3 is TGTGCCAGCAGCTTTGACAGGGGGCTGGGAGAGACCCAGTACTTC. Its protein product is CASSFDRGLGETQYF. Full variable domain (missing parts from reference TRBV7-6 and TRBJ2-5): GAGVSQSPRYKVTKRGQDVALRCDPISGHVSLYWYRQALGQGPEFLTYFNYEAQQDKSGLPNDRFSAERPEGSISTLTIQRTEQRDSAMYRCASSFDRGLGETQYFGPGTRLLVL.

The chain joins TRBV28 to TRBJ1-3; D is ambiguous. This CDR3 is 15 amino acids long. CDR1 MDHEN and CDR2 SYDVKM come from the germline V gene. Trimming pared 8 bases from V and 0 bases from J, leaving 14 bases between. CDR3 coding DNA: TGTGCCAGCGTAAAGGCGGGCAACTCTGGAAACACCATATATTTT. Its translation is CASVKAGNSGNTIYF. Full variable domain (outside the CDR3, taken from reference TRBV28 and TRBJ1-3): DVKVTQSSRYLVKRTGEKVFLECVQDMDHENMFWYRQDPGLGLRLIYFSYDVKMKEKGDIPEGYSVSREKKERFSLILESASTNQTSMYLCASVKAGNSGNTIYFGEGSWLTVV.

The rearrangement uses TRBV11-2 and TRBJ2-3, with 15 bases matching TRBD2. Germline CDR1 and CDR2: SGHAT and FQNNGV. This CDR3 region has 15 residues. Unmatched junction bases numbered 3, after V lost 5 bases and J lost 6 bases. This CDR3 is CASSLGTSGGDTQYF. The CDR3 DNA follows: TGTGCCAGCAGCCTTGGGACTAGCGGGGGGGATACGCAGTATTTT. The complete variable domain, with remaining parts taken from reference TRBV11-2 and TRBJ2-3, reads EAGVAQSPRYKIIEKRQSVAFWCNPISGHATLYWYQQILGQGPKLLIQFQNNGVVDDSQLPKDRFSAERLKGVDSTLKIQPAKLEDSAVYLCASSLGTSGGDTQYFGPGTRLTVL.

CDR3 nucleotides: TGTGCCAGCAGCTTAGGGATCGGACAGGTTGAGCTGTTTTTT. Its protein is CASSLGIGQVELFF. This chain links TRBV5-4 with TRBJ2-2, with TRBD1 identical over 7 bases. The CDR3 is 14 amino acids. Germline V gene lookup returns CDR1 SGHNT and CDR2 YYREEE (reference sequence). V lost 2 bases, J lost 11 bases, and 9 bases stayed unmatched.

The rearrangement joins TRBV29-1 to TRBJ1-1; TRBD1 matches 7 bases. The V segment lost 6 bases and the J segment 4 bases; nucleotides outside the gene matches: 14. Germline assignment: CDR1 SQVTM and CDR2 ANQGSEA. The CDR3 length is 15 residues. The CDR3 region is CSVSRGQRVSTEAFF. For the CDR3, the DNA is TGCAGCGTGTCCCGGGGACAGAGGGTGAGCACTGAAGCTTTCTTT.

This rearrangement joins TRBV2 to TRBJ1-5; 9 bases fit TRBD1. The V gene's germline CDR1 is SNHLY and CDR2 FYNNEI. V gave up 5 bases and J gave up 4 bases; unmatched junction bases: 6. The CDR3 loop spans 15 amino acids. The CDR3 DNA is TGTGCCAGCAGTAAATTACAGGGGGCTAATCAGCCCCAGCATTTT. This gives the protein CASSKLQGANQPQHF.

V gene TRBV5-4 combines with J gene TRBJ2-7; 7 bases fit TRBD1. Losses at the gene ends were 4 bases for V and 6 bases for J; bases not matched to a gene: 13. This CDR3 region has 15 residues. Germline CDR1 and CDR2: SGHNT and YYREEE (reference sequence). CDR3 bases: TGTGCCAGCAGCATCCCCGCGCCGCCAGGGGGCGAGCAGTACTTC. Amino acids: CASSIPAPPGGEQYF.

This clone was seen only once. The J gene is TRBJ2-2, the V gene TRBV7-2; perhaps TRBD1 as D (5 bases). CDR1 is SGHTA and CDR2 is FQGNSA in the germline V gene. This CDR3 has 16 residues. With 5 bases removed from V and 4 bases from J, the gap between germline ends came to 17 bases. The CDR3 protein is CASSPTRYQGTGELFF. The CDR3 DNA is TGTGCCAGCAGCCCTACGCGGTACCAGGGCACCGGGGAGCTGTTTTTT.

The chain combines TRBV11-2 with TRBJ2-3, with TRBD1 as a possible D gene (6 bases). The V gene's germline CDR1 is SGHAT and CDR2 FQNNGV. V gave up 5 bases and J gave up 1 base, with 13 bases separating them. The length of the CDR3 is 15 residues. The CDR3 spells CASSLRGTGTDTQYF. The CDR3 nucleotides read TGTGCCAGCAGCCTCAGGGGCACCGGCACAGATACGCAGTATTTT.